A selection of T cell receptor beta chains follows, all from one sample in a study of CD8 T cells in ankylosing spondylitis. TCRdb ran MiXCR on the 5' RACE reads and lists one entry per CDR3 protein. Altogether around 120,000 distinct CDR3 sequences are present, 12% to 15% being singletons, with the ten largest covering 3%. Sequenced: blood, either unsorted or a sorted T cell fraction (not recorded which). These receptors came from a female donor with ankylosing spondylitis or in good health (not recorded which). CDR3s include the opening cysteine and the closing phenylalanine or tryptophan. D genes are given only for firm matches. Size is omitted from some rows. Given values are once, few, many or a class for expanded clones.

V: TRBV6-5; D: -; size: many; J: TRBJ1-2; DNA: TGTGCCAGCAGTTATAGAGAATTTAACTATGGCTACACCTTC; CDR3: CASSYREFNYGYTF
V: TRBV5-5; D: -; size: many; J: TRBJ1-1; DNA: TGTGCCAGCAGCTCGTGGACGTTTATGAACACTGAAGCTTTCTTT; CDR3: CASSSWTFMNTEAFF
V: TRBV27; D: TRBD1; size: many; J: TRBJ2-3; DNA: TGTGCCAGCAGTATAGACAGGGGAGATACGCAGTATTTT; CDR3: CASSIDRGDTQYF
V: TRBV29-1; D: -; size: many; J: TRBJ2-3; DNA: TGCAGCGGACGCCTAGGCTTGAGCACAGATACGCAGTATTTT; CDR3: CSGRLGLSTDTQYF
V: TRBV7-2; D: -; size: few; J: TRBJ2-1; DNA: TGTGCCAGCAGCTTAGCCCCTAGGGGAGCGGTCGAGGGTGAGCAGTTCTTC; CDR3: CASSLAPRGAVEGEQFF
V: TRBV12-3/TRBV12-4; D: -; size: few; J: TRBJ2-3; DNA: TGTGCCAGCAGACCTACAGGGAGCACAGATACGCAGTATTTT; CDR3: CASRPTGSTDTQYF
V: TRBV7-3; D: -; size: many; J: TRBJ1-1; DNA: TGTGCCAGCAGCTTTGGCGCGAACACTGAAGCTTTCTTT; CDR3: CASSFGANTEAFF
V: TRBV6-5; D: TRBD2; size: -; J: TRBJ2-3; DNA: TGTGCCAGCAGTACTAGCGGGGGGGCAGGAGATACGCAGTATTTT; CDR3: CASSTSGGAGDTQYF
V: TRBV12-3/TRBV12-4; D: -; size: -; J: TRBJ1-5; DNA: TGTGCCAGCAGTTCCCGGGGGGATGACAATCAGCCCCAGCATTTT; CDR3: CASSSRGDDNQPQHF
V: TRBV27; D: -; size: few; J: TRBJ1-1; DNA: TGTGCCAGCGTGACCCTCATGGGGGCCTTCCAAGCTTTCTTT; CDR3: CASVTLMGAFQAFF
V: TRBV12-3/TRBV12-4; D: TRBD2; size: -; J: TRBJ2-2; DNA: TGTGCCACGCGAGGTGGGGGGAGGGCCGGGGAGCTGTTTTTT; CDR3: CATRGGGRAGELFF
V: TRBV20-1; D: -; size: -; J: TRBJ2-7; DNA: TGCAGTGCTAGTAACCGGGACTTCCCCTACGAGCAGTACTTC; CDR3: CSASNRDFPYEQYF
V: TRBV7-3; D: TRBD2; size: many; J: TRBJ2-2; DNA: TGTGCCAGCAGCTTGACTAGCGAGGACACCGGGGAGCTGTTTTTT; CDR3: CASSLTSEDTGELFF
V: TRBV10-3; D: -; size: many; J: TRBJ2-3; DNA: TGTGCCACCAGAGGTGCCCCTAGCACAGATACGCAGTATTTT; CDR3: CATRGAPSTDTQYF
V: TRBV20-1; D: TRBD2; size: -; J: TRBJ2-1; DNA: TGCAGTGCTAGAGATATCTCAACCCCTAGCGGGCCGAGCTCCTACAATGAGCAGTTCTTC; CDR3: CSARDISTPSGPSSYNEQFF
V: TRBV20-1; D: -; size: many; J: TRBJ1-2; DNA: TGCAGTGCTAGGAGGACTGCAGAAAGTCCCTACACCTTC; CDR3: CSARRTAESPYTF
V: TRBV29-1; D: -; size: many; J: TRBJ2-1; DNA: TGCAGCGTTGCCCACAGGACGTACAATGAGCAGTTCTTC; CDR3: CSVAHRTYNEQFF
V: TRBV11-2; D: TRBD2; size: many; J: TRBJ2-5; DNA: TGTGCCAGCAGCTTAGATGGACTAGCTGGTGAGACCCAGTACTTC; CDR3: CASSLDGLAGETQYF